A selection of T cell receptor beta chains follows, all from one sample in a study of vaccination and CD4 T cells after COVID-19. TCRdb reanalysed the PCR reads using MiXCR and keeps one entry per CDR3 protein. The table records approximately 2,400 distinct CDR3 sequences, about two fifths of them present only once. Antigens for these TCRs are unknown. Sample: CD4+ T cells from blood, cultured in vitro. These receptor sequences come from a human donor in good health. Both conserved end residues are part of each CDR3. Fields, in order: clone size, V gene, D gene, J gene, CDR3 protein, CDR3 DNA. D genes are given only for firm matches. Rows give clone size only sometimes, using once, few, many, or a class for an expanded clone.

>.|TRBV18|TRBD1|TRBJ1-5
CASSPQGASNQPQHF
TGTGCCAGCTCACCCCAGGGGGCAAGCAATCAGCCCCAGCATTTT
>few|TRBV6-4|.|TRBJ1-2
CASSPDRATGGYTF
TGTGCCAGCAGTCCCGACAGAGCCACAGGTGGCTACACCTTC
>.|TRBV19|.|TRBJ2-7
CASRRQALDYEQYF
TGTGCCAGTAGGCGACAGGCGTTAGACTACGAGCAGTACTTC
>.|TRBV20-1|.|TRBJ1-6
CSASPPTGAQRSPLHF
TGCAGTGCTAGCCCCCCCACGGGGGCGCAAAGATCACCCCTCCACTTT
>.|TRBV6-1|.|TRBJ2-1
CASSSANEQFF
TGTGCCAGCAGCTCAGCAAATGAGCAGTTCTTC
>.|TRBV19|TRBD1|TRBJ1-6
CASSVAGTGSNSPLHF
TGTGCCAGTAGTGTGGCCGGGACAGGGAGTAATTCACCCCTCCACTTT
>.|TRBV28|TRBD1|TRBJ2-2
CASLGSPGQGGTGELFF
TGTGCCAGCCTTGGATCGCCGGGACAGGGGGGTACCGGGGAGCTGTTTTTT
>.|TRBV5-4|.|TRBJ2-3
CASTPRQGISIDTQYF
TGTGCCAGCACCCCTCGGCAGGGGATTTCAATAGATACGCAGTATTTT
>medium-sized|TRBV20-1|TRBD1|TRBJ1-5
CSASQGTVNQPQHF
TGCAGTGCTAGTCAAGGGACAGTCAATCAGCCCCAGCATTTT
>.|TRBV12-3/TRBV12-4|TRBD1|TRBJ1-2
CASSLGQRYGYTF
TGTGCCAGCAGCCTGGGACAGCGCTATGGCTACACCTTC
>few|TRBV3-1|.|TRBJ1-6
CASSQRGGNSPLHF
TGTGCCAGCAGCCAACGGGGGGGGAATTCACCCCTCCACTTT
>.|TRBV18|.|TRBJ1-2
CASSQDSYGYTF
TGTGCCAGCTCACAAGACAGTTATGGCTACACCTTC
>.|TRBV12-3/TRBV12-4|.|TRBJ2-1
CASSPTSANEQFF
TGTGCCAGCAGCCCCACCTCGGCCAATGAGCAGTTCTTC
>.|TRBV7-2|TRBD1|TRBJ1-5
CASSRQGSQPQHF
TGTGCCAGCAGCCGACAGGGGAGTCAGCCCCAGCATTTT
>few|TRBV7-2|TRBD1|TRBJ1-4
CASSLDRGNEKLFF
TGTGCCAGCAGCTTAGACAGGGGTAATGAAAAACTGTTTTTT
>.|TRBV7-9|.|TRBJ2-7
CASSLWSAGPGLEQYF
TGTGCCAGCAGCTTATGGTCCGCGGGGCCCGGGCTCGAGCAGTACTTC
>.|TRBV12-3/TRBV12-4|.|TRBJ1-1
CASSPDVRRVAFF
TGTGCCAGCAGTCCCGACGTGAGGAGGGTAGCTTTCTTT
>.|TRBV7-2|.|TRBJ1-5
CASSTTGASNQPQHF
TGTGCCAGCAGCACTACCGGGGCTAGCAATCAGCCCCAGCATTTT
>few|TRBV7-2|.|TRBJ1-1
CASSLRMGTEAFF
TGTGCCAGCAGCCTCCGAATGGGGACTGAAGCTTTCTTT
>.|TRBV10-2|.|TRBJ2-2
CASSERGGSGELFF
TGCGCCAGCAGTGAGAGGGGGGGGTCCGGGGAGCTGTTTTTT
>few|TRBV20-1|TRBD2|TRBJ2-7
CSARGPGLAGVGEQYF
TGCAGTGCTAGAGGGCCGGGACTAGCGGGAGTAGGCGAGCAGTACTTC
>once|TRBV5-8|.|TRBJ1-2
CASSYTGIYGYTF
TGTGCCAGCAGCTACACAGGGATCTATGGCTACACCTTC
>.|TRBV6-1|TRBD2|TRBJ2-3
CASSPTSGGRDTQYF
TGTGCCAGCAGCCCGACTAGCGGGGGAAGAGATACGCAGTATTTT
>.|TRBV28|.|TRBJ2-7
CASRGAGGSSYEQYF
TGTGCCAGCAGGGGGGCTGGCGGGTCCTCCTACGAGCAGTACTTC
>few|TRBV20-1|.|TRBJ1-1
CSARDVRYTEAFF
TGCAGTGCTAGAGATGTCAGGTACACTGAAGCTTTCTTT
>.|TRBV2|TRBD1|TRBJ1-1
CASSARTGGTEAFF
TGTGCCAGCAGTGCCAGGACAGGGGGCACTGAAGCTTTCTTT
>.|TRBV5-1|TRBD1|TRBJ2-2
CASSLAGTGAGELFF
TGCGCCAGCAGCTTGGCCGGGACAGGGGCCGGGGAGCTGTTTTTT
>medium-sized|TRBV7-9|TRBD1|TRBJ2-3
CASSATWTGSTDTQYF
TGTGCCAGCAGCGCGACCTGGACAGGCAGCACAGATACGCAGTATTTT
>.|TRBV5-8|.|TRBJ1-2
CASSSDGNYGYTF
TGTGCCAGCAGCTCGGACGGGAACTATGGCTACACCTTC
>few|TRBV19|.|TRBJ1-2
CASSRGTNYGYTF
TGTGCCAGTAGCAGGGGTACTAACTATGGCTACACCTTC
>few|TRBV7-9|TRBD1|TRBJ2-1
CASSADRSSVYNEQFF
TGTGCCAGCAGCGCGGACAGGAGTTCAGTCTACAATGAGCAGTTCTTC
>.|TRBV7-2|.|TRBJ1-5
CASSLAGAQPQHF
TGTGCCAGCAGCTTAGCGGGGGCTCAGCCCCAGCATTTT
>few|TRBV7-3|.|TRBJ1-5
CASSLSGDNQPQHF
TGTGCCAGCAGCTTGTCAGGGGACAATCAGCCCCAGCATTTT
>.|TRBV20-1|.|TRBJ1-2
CSAREQGGGYTF
TGCAGTGCTAGAGAGCAGGGCGGTGGCTACACCTTC
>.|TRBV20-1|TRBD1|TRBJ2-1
CSAISPLGDRAYNEQFF
TGCAGTGCTATATCCCCCTTGGGGGACAGAGCCTACAATGAGCAGTTCTTC
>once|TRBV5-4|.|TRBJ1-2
CASSLRGPDGYTF
TGTGCCAGCAGCTTGCGGGGGCCGGATGGCTACACCTTC
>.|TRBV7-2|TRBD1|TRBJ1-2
CASSRTGSGYTF
TGTGCCAGCAGCCGGACAGGGAGTGGCTACACCTTC
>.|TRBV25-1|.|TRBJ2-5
CASRASATYQETQYF
TGTGCCAGCAGAGCCAGCGCAACGTACCAAGAGACCCAGTACTTC
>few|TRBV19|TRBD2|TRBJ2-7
CASSISLAGVTEQYF
TGTGCCAGTAGTATTAGTCTAGCGGGAGTAACCGAGCAGTACTTC
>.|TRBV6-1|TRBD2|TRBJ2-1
CASRSLAESSYNEQFF
TGTGCCAGCAGATCGCTAGCGGAGAGCTCCTACAATGAGCAGTTCTTC
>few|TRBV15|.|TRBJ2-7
CATSRDTGLSSYEQYF
TGTGCCACCAGCAGAGATACGGGCTTGAGCTCCTACGAGCAGTACTTC
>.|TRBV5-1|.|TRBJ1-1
CASSFGTTILNTEAFF
TGCGCCAGCAGCTTCGGGACAACGATCTTGAACACTGAAGCTTTCTTT
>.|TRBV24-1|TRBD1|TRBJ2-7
CATAGYRGSSYEQYF
TGTGCCACCGCCGGATACAGGGGTAGCTCCTACGAGCAGTACTTC
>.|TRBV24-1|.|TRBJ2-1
CATSDFGGTSAYNEQFF
TGTGCCACCAGTGATTTCGGCGGGACCAGCGCCTACAATGAGCAGTTCTTC